This T cell receptor (beta chain) was captured in a study of T cell responses to AZD1222 COVID-19 vaccine. The overall study: Both about-4-week and about-12-week second-dose recipients were combined.

Comment on this clone: Its target is unknown.

Study-level results: None of the repertoires were sampled until the peak T cell response had passed. Spike-spanning, vaccine-associated CD4 TCRs were dominant at 160-218 and 743-854.

Only in-frame clones appear in the TCRdb table, and some are missing; sequencing was by immunoSEQ multiplex PCR. The sample shows roughly 130,000 clones, approximately 83% of them seen only once. The V gene's germline CDR1 is LNHDA and CDR2 SQIVND (reference sequence). This CDR3 comprises 13 residues. Trimming cost V 1 base and J 7 bases, with 10 bases left between them. The receptor was derived from an adult in good health. V gene TRBV19 combines with J gene TRBJ1-1; D is perhaps TRBD1 (5 bases). The specimen was peripheral blood, collected on day 0 of AZD1222 vaccination. DNA of the CDR3: TGTGCCAGTAGTATAGGGGCAGGGTTTGAAGCTTTCTTT. This sequence encodes CASSIGAGFEAFF.